This TCR beta chain was sequenced in a study of T-cell reconstitution after alpha-beta-depleted transplantation in children. Preparation of the TCRbeta library was carried out with unique molecular identifiers. From the PCR reads, TCRdb called clonotypes with MiXCR, one entry per CDR3 protein. The sample lists about 110,000 distinct CDR3 sequences, under 13% occurring once. The length of the CDR3 is 18 residues. Per germline, CDR1 SGHRS and CDR2 YFSETQ. Losses at the gene ends were 2 bases for V and 7 bases for J; bases not matched to a gene: 11. This clonotype was observed at least ten times. The receptor comes from a human donor who donated a stem cell graft to a child with acute lymphoblastic leukemia. The genes are TRBV5-1 and TRBJ2-1; 14 nucleotides align to TRBD2. The sequencing used PBMCs from the stem cell graft donor, collected from the stem cell graft. The DNA for the CDR3 is TGCGCCAGCAGCTTCACCCGACTAGCGGGAGGGTATAGGAATGAGCAGTTCTTC. Its translation: CASSFTRLAGGYRNEQFF.